A selection of T cell receptor beta chains follows, all from one sample in a study of shared clonotypes between healthy human individuals. Clones were read by immunoSEQ multiplex PCR, and TCRdb kept only the in-frame ones, dropping some. Here the sample spans 600,000 to 750,000 clones, roughly 87% being singletons. The sample was memory CD8+ T cells from PBMCs. These receptors were collected from a man aged 18 to 29 in good health. Some clones in this sample may be carry-over from other donors' samples. Both conserved end residues are part of each CDR3. Fields, in order: CDR3 length, clone size, D gene, V gene, J gene, CDR3 DNA, CDR3 protein. D genes are given only for firm matches. Only some rows state a clone size, as once, few, many or a class for expanded clones.

length: 15; size: few; D: -; V: TRBV6-6; J: TRBJ2-7; DNA: TGTGCCAGCAGCCCGATTAGCGTCGGGGGTGACGAGCAGTACTTC; CDR3: CASSPISVGGDEQYF
length: 16; size: -; D: TRBD1; V: TRBV6-5; J: TRBJ2-5; DNA: TGTGCCAGCAGTTACAAACGGACAGGGCTCAAAGAGACCCAGTACTTC; CDR3: CASSYKRTGLKETQYF
length: 15; size: -; D: TRBD1; V: TRBV7-9; J: TRBJ1-1; DNA: TGTGCCAGCACCCTCCCAGGGGGAATGAACACTGAAGCTTTCTTT; CDR3: CASTLPGGMNTEAFF
length: 14; size: -; D: -; V: TRBV5-4; J: TRBJ2-3; DNA: TGTGCCAGCAGCTTTTTTGCGATAACAGATACGCAGTATTTT; CDR3: CASSFFAITDTQYF
length: 15; size: once; D: -; V: TRBV27; J: TRBJ1-5; DNA: TGTGCCAGCAGACTAAGGGGGGGCCCCGGGCAGCCCCAGCATTTT; CDR3: CASRLRGGPGQPQHF
length: 13; size: -; D: -; V: TRBV11-2; J: TRBJ2-1; DNA: TGTGCCAGCAGCTTGTCGGGCTACAATGAGCAGTTCTTC; CDR3: CASSLSGYNEQFF
length: 16; size: -; D: TRBD1; V: TRBV19; J: TRBJ2-2; DNA: TGTGCCAGTAGTATCCGGGACAGGCCGAACACCGGGGAGCTGTTTTTT; CDR3: CASSIRDRPNTGELFF
length: 16; size: -; D: -; V: TRBV7-9; J: TRBJ1-5; DNA: TGTGCCAGCAGCTCGGGTGCGGGGGGTAGCAATCAGCCCCAGCATTTT; CDR3: CASSSGAGGSNQPQHF
length: 14; size: -; D: TRBD1; V: TRBV28; J: TRBJ2-7; DNA: TGTGCCAGCAGATGGACAGGGGGCTCCTACGAGCAGTACTTC; CDR3: CASRWTGGSYEQYF
length: 14; size: -; D: TRBD1; V: TRBV9; J: TRBJ1-4; DNA: TGTGCCAGCAGCGTAGGCAGGGGGGATGAAAAACTGTTTTTT; CDR3: CASSVGRGDEKLFF
length: 15; size: -; D: -; V: TRBV7-3; J: TRBJ2-2; DNA: TGTGCCAGCAGCTTCCGGGACGCGAACACCGGGGAGCTGTTTTTT; CDR3: CASSFRDANTGELFF
length: 14; size: -; D: TRBD2; V: TRBV6-6; J: TRBJ2-7; DNA: TGTGCCAGCAGCCCCCGGGGGGGGACCTACGAGCAGTACTTC; CDR3: CASSPRGGTYEQYF
length: 14; size: -; D: -; V: TRBV28; J: TRBJ1-2; DNA: TGTGCCAGCAGTTACTTATATCTAAACTATGGCTACACCTTC; CDR3: CASSYLYLNYGYTF
length: 16; size: once; D: TRBD2; V: TRBV7-7; J: TRBJ2-7; DNA: TGTGCCAGCAGCCCGCGGACTAGCGGGAGTCTCGACGAGCAGTACTTC; CDR3: CASSPRTSGSLDEQYF
length: 16; size: -; D: -; V: TRBV4-1; J: TRBJ1-1; DNA: TGCGCCAGCAGCCAAGTCGGAACACCGATCCGGGACAAAGCTTTCTTT; CDR3: CASSQVGTPIRDKAFF
length: 15; size: few; D: TRBD2; V: TRBV29-1; J: TRBJ2-2; DNA: TGCAGCGTTGAGTTTACTAGCGCTAACACCGGGGAGCTGTTTTTT; CDR3: CSVEFTSANTGELFF
length: 12; size: few; D: -; V: TRBV27; J: TRBJ1-1; DNA: TGTGCCAGCAGCACAGGAAACACTGAAGCTTTCTTT; CDR3: CASSTGNTEAFF
length: 15; size: -; D: TRBD2; V: TRBV11-2; J: TRBJ2-1; DNA: TGTGCCAGCACCCCCGCCCCTAGCGGGTACAATGAGCAGTTCTTC; CDR3: CASTPAPSGYNEQFF
length: 13; size: -; D: TRBD2; V: TRBV9; J: TRBJ2-7; DNA: TGTGCCAGCAGCAGCGGGAGGGCCTACGAGCAGTACTTC; CDR3: CASSSGRAYEQYF
length: 15; size: -; D: -; V: TRBV7-8; J: TRBJ1-2; DNA: TGTGCCAGCAGCTTAGCCGGAGGGGGGGCAGATGGCTACACCTTC; CDR3: CASSLAGGGADGYTF